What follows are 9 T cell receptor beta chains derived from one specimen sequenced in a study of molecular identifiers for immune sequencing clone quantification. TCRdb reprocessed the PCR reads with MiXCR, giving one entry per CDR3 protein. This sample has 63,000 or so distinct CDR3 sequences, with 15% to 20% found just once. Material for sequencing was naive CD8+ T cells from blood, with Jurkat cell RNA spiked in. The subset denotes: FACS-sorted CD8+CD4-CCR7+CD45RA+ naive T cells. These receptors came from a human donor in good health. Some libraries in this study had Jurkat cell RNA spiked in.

The CDR3 sequence is CASRANTDTQYF. Here the CDR3 DNA reads TGTGCCAGCAGGGCGAACACAGATACGCAGTATTTT. The chain employs TRBV12-3 or TRBV12-4 and TRBJ2-3, with unresolved D. Trimming pared 6 bases from V and 2 bases from J, leaving 6 bases between. The CDR3 loop spans 12 amino acids.

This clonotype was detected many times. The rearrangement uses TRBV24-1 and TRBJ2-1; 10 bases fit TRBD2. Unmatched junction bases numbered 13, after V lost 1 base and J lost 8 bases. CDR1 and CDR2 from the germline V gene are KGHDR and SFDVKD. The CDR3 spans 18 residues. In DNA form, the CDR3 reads TGTGCCACCAGTGATTTTCGAAGCGGGAGGGGGGCTTGGGATGAGCAGTTCTTC. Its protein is CATSDFRSGRGAWDEQFF.

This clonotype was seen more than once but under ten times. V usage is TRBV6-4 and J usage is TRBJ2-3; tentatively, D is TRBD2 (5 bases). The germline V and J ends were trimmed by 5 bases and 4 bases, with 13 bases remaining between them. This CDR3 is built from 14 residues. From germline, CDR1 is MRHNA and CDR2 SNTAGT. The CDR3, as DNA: TGTGCCAGCAGTTTTAATCTCGGGGCAGATACGCAGTATTTT. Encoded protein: CASSFNLGADTQYF.

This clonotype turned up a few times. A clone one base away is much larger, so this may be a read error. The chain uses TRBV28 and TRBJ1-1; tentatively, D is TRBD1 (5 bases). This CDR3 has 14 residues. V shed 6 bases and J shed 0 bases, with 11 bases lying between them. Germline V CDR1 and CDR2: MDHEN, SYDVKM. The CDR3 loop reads CASSPWGMNTEAFF. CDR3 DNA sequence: TGTGCCAGCAGCCCCTGGGGGATGAACACTGAAGCTTTCTTT.

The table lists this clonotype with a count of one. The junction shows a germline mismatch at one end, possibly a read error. CDR3 in DNA: TGCGTCAGCAGCCAAGACCCGGCGGGAGGTACCGGGGAGCTGTTTTTT. Amino acid sequence: CVSSQDPAGGTGELFF. The chain is built from TRBV4-1 and TRBJ2-2; 8 nucleotides agree with TRBD2. Germline V gene sequence: CDR1 MGHRA, CDR2 YSYEKL. The length of the CDR3 is 16 residues.

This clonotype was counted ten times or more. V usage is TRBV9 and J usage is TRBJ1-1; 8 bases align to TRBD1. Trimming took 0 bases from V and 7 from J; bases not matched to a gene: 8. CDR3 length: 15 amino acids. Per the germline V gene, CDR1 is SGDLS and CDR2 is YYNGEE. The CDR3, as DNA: TGTGCCAGCAGCGTAGAAGCAGGGGGCGGGAGTGAAGCTTTCTTT. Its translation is CASSVEAGGGSEAFF.

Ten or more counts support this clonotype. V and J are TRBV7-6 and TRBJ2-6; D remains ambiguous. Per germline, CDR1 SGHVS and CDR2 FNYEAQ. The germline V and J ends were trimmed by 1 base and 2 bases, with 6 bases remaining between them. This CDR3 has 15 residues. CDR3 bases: TGTGCCAGCAGCTTAGGAGGAACTGGGGCCAACGTCCTGACTTTC. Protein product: CASSLGGTGANVLTF.

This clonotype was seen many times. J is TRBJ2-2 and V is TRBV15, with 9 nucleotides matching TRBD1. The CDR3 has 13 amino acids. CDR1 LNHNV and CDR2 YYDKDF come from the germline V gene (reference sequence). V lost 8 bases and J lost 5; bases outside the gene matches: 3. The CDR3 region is CATGTGNTGELFF. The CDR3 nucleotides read TGTGCCACCGGGACAGGGAATACCGGGGAGCTGTTTTTT. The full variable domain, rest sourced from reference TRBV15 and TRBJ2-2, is DAMVIQNPRYQVTQFGKPVTLSCSQTLNHNVMYWYQQKSSQAPKLLFHYYDKDFNNEADTPDNFQSRRPNTSFCFLDIRSPGLGDTAMYLCATGTGNTGELFFGEGSRLTVL.

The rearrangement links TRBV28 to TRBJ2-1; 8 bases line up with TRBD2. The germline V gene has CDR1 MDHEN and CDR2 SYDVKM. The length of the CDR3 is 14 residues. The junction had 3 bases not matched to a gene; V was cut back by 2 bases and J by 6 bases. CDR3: CASSLVGTSNEQFF. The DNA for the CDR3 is TGTGCCAGCAGTTTAGTAGGGACTAGCAATGAGCAGTTCTTC.